This T cell receptor beta chain was recovered during a study of T cell responses to AZD1222 COVID-19 vaccine. The CDR3 has 11 amino acids. V was trimmed by 3 bases and J by 5 bases, leaving 2 bases between them. Germline values: CDR1 ENHRY, CDR2 SYGVKD. Measured with immunoSEQ multiplex PCR; TCRdb has only the in-frame clones, and not every one. The sample lists fewer than 150,000 clones, approximately 90% occurring once. This TCR was recovered from an adult who received the AZD1222 COVID-19 vaccine. Sequences were derived from peripheral blood, sampled 28 days after the second AZD1222 dose. The rearrangement links TRBV10-3 to TRBJ2-1; D unresolved. DNA for the CDR3: TGTGCCATCAGTGACAACAATGAGCAGTTCTTC. It codes for CAISDNNEQFF.